This TCR beta chain was sequenced during a study of T cells in localized non-small cell lung cancer. Regarding the study as a whole: Higher adjacent-lung clonality was associated with shorter survival. Uninvolved adjacent lung showed higher T cell clonality than tumor.

From germline, CDR1 is MNHEY and CDR2 SMNVEV (reference sequence). The CDR3 runs 14 residues. Trimming shortened V by 6 bases and J by 0 bases, and 9 bases separated the two germline ends. On this clone itself: The antigen is unknown.

TCRdb keeps only in-frame clones here, not all; method: immunoSEQ multiplex PCR. Of around 96,000 clones listed, under 95% are singletons. The rearrangement links TRBV27 to TRBJ1-5; D is ambiguous. The sequence was obtained from a woman between 40 and 69 years old with stage II squamous cell lung carcinoma. Material: PBMCs, obtained before any cancer treatment. CDR3 residues: CASRARGSNQPQHF. The CDR3 nucleotides are TGTGCCAGCAGGGCGCGGGGTAGCAATCAGCCCCAGCATTTT.